A single sample gave rise to the 4 T cell receptor beta chains below, sequenced in a study of T cells in Graves' hyperthyroidism and ophthalmopathy. Amplified TCR beta CDR3 regions came from RNA transcripts. RT-PCR in the first round (using the HTBI primer set) targeted the TCR CDR3. MiXCR, applied by TCRdb to the multiplex PCR reads, yields one record per CDR3 protein. The data contain hundreds of thousands of distinct CDR3 sequences, 11% to 15% of them singletons. The specimen sequenced was blood. Every receptor here comes from a woman aged 18-29 years with Graves' hyperthyroidism.

Ten or more counts support this clonotype. This chain joins TRBV18 and TRBJ2-7; 13 bases agree with TRBD2. Germline CDR1 reads KGHSH; CDR2 reads LQKENI. The CDR3 is 15 amino acids. V shed 3 bases and J 1 base; nucleotides not matched to a gene: 0. The CDR3 spells CASSPGLAGSYEQYF. The CDR3 DNA reads TGTGCCAGCTCACCGGGACTAGCGGGATCCTACGAGCAGTACTTC. The full variable domain, its missing parts supplied by reference TRBV18 and TRBJ2-7, is NAGVMQNPRHLVRRRGQEARLRCSPMKGHSHVYWYRQLPEEGLKFMVYLQKENIIDESGMPKERFSAEFPKEGPSILRIQQVVRGDSAAYFCASSPGLAGSYEQYFGPGTRLTVT.

Comment on this clonotype: Just one base apart from a much larger clone, this may be a read error. The chain recombines TRBV12-3 or TRBV12-4 with TRBJ1-1; 7 nucleotides match TRBD1. The CDR3 consists of 14 residues. The V segment lost 7 bases and the J segment 6 bases; nucleotides outside the gene matches: 11. The CDR3 sequence: CASTQTGIVPEAFF. The CDR3 nucleotides are TGTGCCAGCACCCAGACAGGGATTGTGCCTGAAGCTTTCTTT.

This clonotype was seen ten or more times. The V and J genes are TRBV7-2 and TRBJ2-1, with 7 bases that match TRBD1. Per the germline V gene, CDR1 is SGHTA and CDR2 is FQGNSA. J was trimmed by 12 bases and V by 3 bases; bases with no gene match: 5. The CDR3 sequence is 12 residues long. The CDR3 here is CASSFPPGGQFF. DNA for the CDR3: TGTGCCAGCAGCTTTCCTCCAGGGGGGCAGTTCTTC.

Ten or more counts support this clonotype. The chain recombines TRBV7-2 with TRBJ2-1, with D hard to call. The CDR3 consists of 14 residues. Germline assignment: CDR1 SGHTA and CDR2 FQGNSA. Deletions cut 3 bases from V and 4 bases from J, with 10 bases between. The CDR3 sequence: CASSFIMGYNEQFF. CDR3 in DNA: TGTGCCAGCAGCTTTATCATGGGATACAATGAGCAGTTCTTC.